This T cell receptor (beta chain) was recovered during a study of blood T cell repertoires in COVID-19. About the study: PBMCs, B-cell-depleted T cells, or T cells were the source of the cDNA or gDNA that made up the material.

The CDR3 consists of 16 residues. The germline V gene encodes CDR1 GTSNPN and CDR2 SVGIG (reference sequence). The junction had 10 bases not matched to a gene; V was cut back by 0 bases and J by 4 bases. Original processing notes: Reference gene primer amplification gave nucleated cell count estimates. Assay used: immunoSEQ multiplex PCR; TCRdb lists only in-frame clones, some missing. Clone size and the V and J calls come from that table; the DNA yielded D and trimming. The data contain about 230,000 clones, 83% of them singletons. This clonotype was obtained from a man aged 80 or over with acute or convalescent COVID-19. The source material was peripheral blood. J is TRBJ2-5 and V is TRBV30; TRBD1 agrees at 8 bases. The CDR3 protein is CAWSVGPGGLRETQYF. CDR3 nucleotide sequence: TGTGCCTGGAGTGTTGGCCCAGGGGGCTTGAGAGAGACCCAGTACTTC. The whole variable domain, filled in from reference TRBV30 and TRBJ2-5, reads SQTIHQWPATLVQPVGSPLSLECTVEGTSNPNLYWYRQAAGRGLQLLFYSVGIGQISSEVPQNLSASRPQDRQFILSSKKLLLSDSGFYLCAWSVGPGGLRETQYFGPGTRLLVL.